The 25 T cell receptor beta chains below all came from one sample that was sequenced in a study of blood T cell repertoires in COVID-19 (dated by TCRdb to 2019 to 2021). The library was obtained by the immunoSEQ multiplex PCR assay. This immuneACCESS table, as held by TCRdb, lists in-frame sequences with V and J called but not all clones. Of the missing ones, under half trace to an unresolved V gene in checked studies; the others have no known cause. The sample includes under 150,000 clones, with 60% to 80% observed a single time. The biggest ten clones account for roughly 10% of the sample. The sequenced material came from peripheral blood. These receptors were obtained from a woman between 50 and 59 years old with active or convalescent COVID-19.

This chain connects TRBV29-1 to TRBJ1-3; 9 nucleotides match TRBD1. The CDR3 extends over 14 amino acids. In germline, CDR1 is SQVTM, CDR2 ANQGSEA. The J segment lost 4 bases and the V segment lost 7 bases, leaving 8 bases of the junction unmatched. CDR3 protein: CSAMRTGVGNTIYF. The CDR3 bases are TGCAGCGCAATGCGGACAGGGGTGGGAAACACCATATATTTT.

The rearrangement uses TRBV7-3 and TRBJ2-1, with D possibly TRBD2 on 6 matching bases. Trimming took off 2 bases at V and 8 bases at J, with 19 bases between the two ends. This CDR3 comprises 16 residues. Per the germline V gene, CDR1 is SGHTA and CDR2 is FQGTGA. CDR3 coding DNA: TGTGCCAGCAGCTTAGGAGGGGCTTACTCATTCGATGAGCAGTTCTTC. Encoded protein: CASSLGGAYSFDEQFF.

The gene calls are TRBV13 and TRBJ2-7; 7 bases align to TRBD2. This CDR3 is built from 14 residues. Germline lookup yields CDR1 PRHDT and CDR2 FYEKMQ (reference sequence). After removal of 0 bases from V and 4 bases from J, the junction contained 3 bases not matched to a gene. The CDR3 DNA reads as TGTGCCAGCAGCTTAGGCCTAGCGGAGTACGAGCAGTACTTC. Amino acids: CASSLGLAEYEQYF.

The V and J genes are TRBV4-3 and TRBJ1-2; 9 bases line up with TRBD1. After removal of 1 base from V and 8 bases from J, the junction contained 5 bases not matched to a gene. The CDR3 is 14 amino acids. Germline V gene sequence: CDR1 LGHNA, CDR2 YSLEER. The CDR3 DNA follows: TGCGCCAGCAGCCAAGCGGACAGGGGCGGAGGCTACACCTTC. Protein: CASSQADRGGGYTF.

This chain uses TRBV7-2 with TRBJ1-5; the match to TRBD1 covers 7 bases. V gave up 0 bases and J gave up 2 bases; unmatched junction bases: 1. The CDR3 spans 15 residues. The germline CDR1 and CDR2 sequences are SGHTA and FQGNSA. The CDR3 protein is CASSLAGGGNQPQHF. The CDR3 DNA reads as TGTGCCAGCAGCTTAGCAGGGGGCGGCAATCAGCCCCAGCATTTT. Full variable domain (remainder filled in from reference TRBV7-2 and TRBJ1-5): GAGVSQSPSNKVTEKGKDVELRCDPISGHTALYWYRQSLGQGLEFLIYFQGNSAPDKSGLPSDRFSAERTGGSVSTLTIQRTQQEDSAVYLCASSLAGGGNQPQHFGDGTRLSIL.

This clone came up many times. V gene TRBV19 combines with J gene TRBJ2-1, with 7 bases identical to TRBD2. V was pared by 6 bases and J by 6 bases, with 11 bases of the junction left unmatched. CDR3 length: 15 residues. CDR1 is LNHDA and CDR2 is SQIVND in the germline V gene (reference sequence). CDR3 residues: CASRREGFISNEQFF. The DNA of the CDR3 is TGTGCCAGTAGGAGGGAGGGATTCATCTCCAATGAGCAGTTCTTC.

The chain employs TRBV7-2 and TRBJ2-7; D ambiguous. V shed 4 bases and J shed 6 bases, with 10 bases lying between them. CDR3 length: 12 amino acids. Germline assignment: CDR1 SGHTA and CDR2 FQGNSA. The CDR3 nucleotides are TGTGCCAGCAGCTCCTACTATGCCGAGCAGTACTTC. Protein sequence: CASSSYYAEQYF.

The chain links TRBV30 to TRBJ2-7, with a possible D match to TRBD2 (6 bases). With 0 bases removed from V and 7 bases from J, the gap between germline ends came to 13 bases. Germline V lookup: CDR1 GTSNPN, CDR2 SVGIG (reference sequence). The CDR3 spans 13 residues. DNA of the CDR3: TGTGCCTGGAGTGTCGGAGACCGGGGGGAGCAGTACTTC. This gives the protein CAWSVGDRGEQYF.

V is TRBV18 and J is TRBJ1-1; D call uncertain. Trimming took 6 bases from V and 1 from J, leaving 12 bases between them. The CDR3 extends over 14 amino acids. Germline CDR1 KGHSH, CDR2 LQKENI. DNA of the CDR3: TGTGCCAGCTCTCCGACACAAGCGAACACTGAAGCTTTCTTT. Translated: CASSPTQANTEAFF.

The V and J genes are TRBV11-3 and TRBJ1-6; no reliable D call. The V and J ends lost 5 bases and 7 bases respectively, with 9 bases between them. The CDR3 loop spans 13 amino acids. Germline CDR1 and CDR2: SGHNT and YENEEA. CDR3 amino acids: CASSNNRNSPLHF. DNA for the CDR3: TGTGCCAGCAGCAATAACCGGAATTCACCCCTCCACTTT.

There are a few counts of this clone. The chain joins TRBV5-6 to TRBJ2-7, with TRBD2 matching over 15 bases. The CDR3 has 19 amino acids. Per the germline V gene, CDR1 is SGHDT and CDR2 is YYEEEE. Trimming at V came to 2 bases and at J to 0 bases, leaving 9 bases not matched to a gene. CDR3 nucleotide sequence: TGTGCCAGCAGCTTAGGGCCCCCGGGACTAGCGGGGGGCTCCTACGAGCAGTACTTC. Translating gives CASSLGPPGLAGGSYEQYF.

The chain is built from TRBV14 and TRBJ1-6; 9 nucleotides agree with TRBD1. The V gene end was trimmed by 6 bases and the J gene end by 7 bases; junction bases not matched to a gene: 7. The CDR3 extends over 15 amino acids. Germline V gene sequence: CDR1 SGHDN, CDR2 FVKESK. The CDR3 nucleotides read TGTGCCAGCAGGAAATTACAGGGGGCCAATTCACCCCTCCACTTT. Translated, it gives CASRKLQGANSPLHF. The full variable domain, completed using reference TRBV14 and TRBJ1-6, is EAGVTQFPSHSVIEKGQTVTLRCDPISGHDNLYWYRRVMGKEIKFLLHFVKESKQDESGMPNNRFLAERTGGTYSTLKVQPAELEDSGVYFCASRKLQGANSPLHFGNGTRLTVT.

This rearrangement joins TRBV6-5 to TRBJ2-2; D possibly corresponds to TRBD2 (5 bases). The germline gives CDR1 MNHEY, CDR2 SVGAGI. The CDR3 is made up of 14 amino acids. Trimming removed 6 bases at V and 0 bases at J, with 8 bases between. CDR3 sequence (DNA): TGTGCCAGCAGCGAGCGGACGAACACCGGGGAGCTGTTTTTT. Amino acids: CASSERTNTGELFF.

The chain couples TRBV19 to TRBJ1-2, with D hard to call. Germline CDR1 LNHDA, CDR2 SQIVND (reference sequence). CDR3 length equals 14 residues. Trimming removed 4 bases from V and 7 bases from J, with 16 bases in between. CDR3 DNA sequence: TGTGCCAGTAGTAACATCCGAGGGTTTGGTGGCTACACCTTC. Its protein is CASSNIRGFGGYTF.

The V call is TRBV28, the J call TRBJ1-2; 8 nucleotides match TRBD1. Germline V gene lookup returns CDR1 MDHEN and CDR2 SYDVKM. Unmatched junction bases numbered 11, after V lost 0 bases and J lost 5 bases. This CDR3 has 17 residues. In DNA form, the CDR3 reads TGTGCCAGCAGTTTATGGGCGGGGCAGGGGGCACTTTATGGCTACACCTTC. Translation: CASSLWAGQGALYGYTF.

This clone was observed a handful of times. V gene TRBV30 combines with J gene TRBJ1-1; weak D call: TRBD1 (6 bases). The CDR3 contains 15 residues. Trimming pared 6 bases from V and 6 bases from J, leaving 23 bases between. CDR1 and CDR2 from the germline V gene are GTSNPN and SVGIG (reference sequence). CDR3 sequence reads: CACAGTNAFGAEAFF. The CDR3 DNA reads TGTGCCTGCGCCGGGACAAATGCGTTCGGGGCTGAAGCTTTCTTT.

The V gene is TRBV5-6, the J gene TRBJ1-4; D is unresolved. The V end was cut by 1 base, the J end by 3 bases, with 13 bases between. The CDR3 spans 16 residues. Germline lookup yields CDR1 SGHDT and CDR2 YYEEEE. In DNA, the CDR3 is TGTGCCAGCAGCTTGAATGGAGGGCCTGCTAATGAAAAACTGTTTTTT. Its protein is CASSLNGGPANEKLFF.

Details on this clone: The sample has other DNA sequences that encode this CDR3 too. This rearrangement joins TRBV5-1 to TRBJ1-6; D may be TRBD1 (5 bases). V was shortened by 0 bases and J by 7 bases, with 8 bases between the two germline ends. The CDR3 totals 14 residues. In germline, CDR1 is SGHRS, CDR2 YFSETQ. CDR3 sequence reads: CASSLGQSNSPLHF. The CDR3 DNA is TGCGCCAGCAGCTTGGGACAGTCAAATTCACCCCTCCACTTT. The full variable domain, in which reference TRBV5-1 and TRBJ1-6 provide the parts outside the CDR3, is KAGVTQTPRYLIKTRGQQVTLSCSPISGHRSVSWYQQTPGQGLQFLFEYFSETQRNKGNFPGRFSGRQFSNSRSEMNVSTLELGDSALYLCASSLGQSNSPLHFGNGTRLTVT.

The rearrangement links TRBV7-2 to TRBJ2-1, with TRBD2 matching 15 bases. This CDR3 has 15 amino acids. Trimming took 5 bases from V and 10 from J; bases not matched to a gene: 6. From germline, CDR1 is SGHTA and CDR2 FQGNSA. This CDR3 reads CASSPGLAGGKEQFF. The DNA for the CDR3 is TGTGCCAGCAGCCCGGGACTAGCGGGGGGTAAGGAGCAGTTCTTC.

This chain connects TRBV13 to TRBJ1-6; D remains unclear. Germline CDR1 and CDR2: PRHDT and FYEKMQ (reference sequence). The V end lost 0 bases, the J end lost 5 bases, and 8 bases lay between the germline ends. The CDR3 length is 15 residues. CDR3 region: CASSLGAVNNSPLHF. DNA for the CDR3: TGTGCCAGCAGCTTAGGTGCGGTGAATAATTCACCCCTCCACTTT.

The rearrangement joins TRBV28 to TRBJ1-2; 12 nucleotides align to TRBD1. V trimming: 3 bases; J trimming: 0 bases; junction bases outside the gene matches: 8. CDR1 and CDR2 (germline): MDHEN, SYDVKM. The CDR3 consists of 18 residues. CDR3: CASSLGGQGAQSNYGYTF. CDR3 coding DNA: TGTGCCAGCAGTTTGGGGGGACAGGGGGCGCAGTCTAACTATGGCTACACCTTC.

This chain connects TRBV2 to TRBJ1-6; TRBD1 agrees at 9 bases. V lost 8 bases, J lost 9 bases, and 8 bases stayed unmatched. Germline CDR1 and CDR2: SNHLY and FYNNEI. This CDR3 is built from 14 residues. This chain's CDR3 is CASSSDRGFSPLHF. The CDR3 DNA follows: TGTGCCAGCTCCTCCGACAGGGGGTTTTCACCCCTCCACTTT.

This chain joins TRBV7-2 and TRBJ2-7; possibly TRBD1 for D (6 bases). V was pared by 6 bases and J by 3 bases, with 15 bases between. The CDR3 has 14 residues. Germline CDR1 is SGHTA and CDR2 is FQGNSA. The CDR3 sequence: CASSRRQADYEQYF. In nucleotides, the CDR3 is TGTGCCAGCAGTCGACGACAGGCAGACTACGAGCAGTACTTC.

The chain has TRBV6-2 or TRBV6-3 and TRBJ2-1, with TRBD2 matching over 9 bases. J lost 3 bases, V lost 5 bases, and 2 bases had no gene match. CDR3 size: 14 residues. Germline V gives CDR1 MNHEY, CDR2 SVGEGT. CDR3 loop: CASSRLADYNEQFF. Written as DNA, the CDR3 is TGTGCCAGCAGTCGACTAGCGGACTACAATGAGCAGTTCTTC.

The gene calls are TRBV18 and TRBJ2-7; D ambiguous. Germline V gives CDR1 KGHSH, CDR2 LQKENI. V was shortened by 4 bases and J by 2 bases, with 15 bases between the two germline ends. The CDR3 extends over 15 amino acids. CDR3 residues: CASSLELRRPYEQYF. The DNA of the CDR3 is TGTGCCAGCTCACTGGAGCTCCGGCGTCCCTACGAGCAGTACTTC.